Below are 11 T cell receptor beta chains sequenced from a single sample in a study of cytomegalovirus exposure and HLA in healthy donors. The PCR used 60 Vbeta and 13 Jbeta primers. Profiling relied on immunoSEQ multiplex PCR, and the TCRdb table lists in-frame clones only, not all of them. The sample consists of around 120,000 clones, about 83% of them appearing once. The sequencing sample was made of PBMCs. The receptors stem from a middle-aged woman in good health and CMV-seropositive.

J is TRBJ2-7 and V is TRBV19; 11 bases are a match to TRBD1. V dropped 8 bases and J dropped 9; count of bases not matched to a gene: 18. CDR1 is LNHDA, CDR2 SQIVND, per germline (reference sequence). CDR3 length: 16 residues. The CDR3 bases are TGTGCCAGTCGAGAATCCGGGACAGGGGGTTATTTTGTGCAGTACTTC. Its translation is CASRESGTGGYFVQYF.

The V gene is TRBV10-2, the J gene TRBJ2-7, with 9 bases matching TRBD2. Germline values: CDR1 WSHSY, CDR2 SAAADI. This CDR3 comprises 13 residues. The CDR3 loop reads CATAGGAHYEQYF. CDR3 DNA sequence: TGCGCGACCGCGGGAGGGGCCCACTACGAGCAGTACTTC.

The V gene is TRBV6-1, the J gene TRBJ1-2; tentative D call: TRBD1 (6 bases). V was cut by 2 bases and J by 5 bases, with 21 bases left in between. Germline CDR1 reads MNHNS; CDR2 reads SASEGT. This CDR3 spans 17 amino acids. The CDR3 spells CASSESSLGAKRYGYTF. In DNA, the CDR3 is TGTGCCAGCAGTGAATCGAGTCTGGGGGCGAAGAGATATGGCTACACCTTC.

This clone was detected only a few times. CDR3 sequence (DNA): TGTGCCAGCAGCGACAAGGGGGGGGGAAAAAACATTCAGTACTTC. The encoded protein is CASSDKGGGKNIQYF. The genes are TRBV7-9 and TRBJ2-4; weak D call: TRBD2 (7 bases). The CDR3 loop spans 15 amino acids. Germline CDR1 is SEHNR and CDR2 is FQNEAQ (reference sequence). Trimming removed 5 bases from V and 4 bases from J, with 15 bases in between.

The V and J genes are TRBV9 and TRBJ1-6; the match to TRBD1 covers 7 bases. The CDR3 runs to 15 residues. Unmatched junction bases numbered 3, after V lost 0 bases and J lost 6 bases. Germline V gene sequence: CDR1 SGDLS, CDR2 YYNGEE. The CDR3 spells CASSVDPGGNSPLHF. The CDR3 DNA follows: TGTGCCAGCAGCGTAGACCCAGGGGGTAATTCACCCCTCCACTTT.

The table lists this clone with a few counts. The CDR3, as DNA: TGTGCCAGCAATCTGATCGGGGGGTCCACTGAAGCTTTCTTT. Its translation: CASNLIGGSTEAFF. The rearrangement joins TRBV28 to TRBJ1-1; D possibly corresponds to TRBD1 (5 bases). Germline-derived CDR1 and CDR2 are MDHEN and SYDVKM. This CDR3 is 14 amino acids long. Trimming stripped 7 bases from V and 4 bases from J, with 16 bases between.

The CDR3 DNA sequence: TGTGCCAGTACCGTGGGACAGATGAACACTGAAGCTTTCTTT. Its translation: CASTVGQMNTEAFF. The rearrangement uses TRBV19 and TRBJ1-1; 7 positions match TRBD1. The CDR3 runs 14 residues. V lost 7 bases and J lost 0; bases outside the gene matches: 5. From germline, CDR1 is LNHDA and CDR2 SQIVND (reference sequence).

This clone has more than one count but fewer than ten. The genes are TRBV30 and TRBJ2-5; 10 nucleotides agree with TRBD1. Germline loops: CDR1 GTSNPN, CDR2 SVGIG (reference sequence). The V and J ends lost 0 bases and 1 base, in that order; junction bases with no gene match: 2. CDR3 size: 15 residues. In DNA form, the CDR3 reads TGTGCCTGGAGTGTATGGGACAGGGGCCAAGAGACCCAGTACTTC. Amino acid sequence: CAWSVWDRGQETQYF. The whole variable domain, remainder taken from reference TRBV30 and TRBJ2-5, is SQTIHQWPATLVQPVGSPLSLECTVEGTSNPNLYWYRQAAGRGLQLLFYSVGIGQISSEVPQNLSASRPQDRQFILSSKKLLLSDSGFYLCAWSVWDRGQETQYFGPGTRLLVL.

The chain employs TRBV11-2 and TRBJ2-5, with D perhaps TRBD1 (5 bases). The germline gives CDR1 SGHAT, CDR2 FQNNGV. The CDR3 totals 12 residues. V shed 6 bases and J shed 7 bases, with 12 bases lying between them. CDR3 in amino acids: CASRPAQGTQYF. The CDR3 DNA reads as TGTGCCAGCAGACCCGCTCAGGGGACCCAGTACTTC.

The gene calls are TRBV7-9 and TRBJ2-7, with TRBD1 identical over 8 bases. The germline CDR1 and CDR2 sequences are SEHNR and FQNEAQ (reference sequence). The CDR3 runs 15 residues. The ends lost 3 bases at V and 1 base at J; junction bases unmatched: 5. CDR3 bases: TGTGCCAGCAGCTTCCGTCAGGGGGCTTCCTACGAGCAGTACTTC. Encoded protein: CASSFRQGASYEQYF.

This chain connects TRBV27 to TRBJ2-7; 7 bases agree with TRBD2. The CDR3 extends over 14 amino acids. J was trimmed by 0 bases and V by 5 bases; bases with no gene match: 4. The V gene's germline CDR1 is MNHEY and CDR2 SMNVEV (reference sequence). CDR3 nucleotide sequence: TGTGCCAGCAGTGTAAGCGGGGTCTCCTACGAGCAGTACTTC. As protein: CASSVSGVSYEQYF.